The 22 T cell receptor beta chains given below trace back to one sample, sequenced in a study of shared clonotypes between healthy human individuals. Assay used: immunoSEQ multiplex PCR; TCRdb lists only in-frame clones, some missing. This sample has around 2,000,000 clones; around 96% occur once, and the top ten carry 1% to 1.3%. As defined, naive CD8 cells were CD45RO-negative and positively selected for CCR7, with terminally differentiated effector memory CD45RA+ cells excluded. The sample comprised naive CD8+ T cells sorted from blood. Receptor source: a man younger than 30 in good health.

A single count supports this clone. The genes are TRBV10-3 and TRBJ2-7; D possibly corresponds to TRBD1 (6 bases). Trimming removed 8 bases from V and 2 bases from J, with 19 bases in between. The CDR3 runs 15 residues. The germline V gene has CDR1 ENHRY and CDR2 SYGVKD. The DNA of the CDR3 is TGTGCCATCGCCGGGGTCCAGGGGTTTACCTACGAGCAGTACTTC. Protein: CAIAGVQGFTYEQYF.

This clone was counted once. The J gene is TRBJ1-1, the V gene TRBV6-5; D may be TRBD1 (6 bases). Between the trimmed V and J ends, which lost 4 bases and 8 bases, there was a span of 17 bases. CDR3 length equals 14 residues. Germline V lookup: CDR1 MNHEY, CDR2 SVGAGI. The chain's CDR3 is CASSFLNRDSEAFF. The CDR3 nucleotides read TGTGCCAGCAGTTTCCTGAACAGGGACTCGGAAGCTTTCTTT.

This chain connects TRBV9 to TRBJ2-1; 13 bases are shared with TRBD2. The CDR3 loop spans 16 amino acids. From germline, CDR1 is SGDLS and CDR2 YYNGEE. Unmatched junction bases numbered 6, after V lost 0 bases and J lost 9 bases. CDR3 nucleotide sequence: TGTGCCAGCAGCGTAGCTGCACTAGCGGGGGGGCCTGAGCAGTTCTTC. Translated, it gives CASSVAALAGGPEQFF.

The chain couples TRBV6-1 to TRBJ2-3; D remains unclear. The CDR3 runs 14 residues. The germline gives CDR1 MNHNS, CDR2 SASEGT. Trimming left V 3 bases short and J 1 base short, with 8 bases between. The CDR3 DNA reads TGTGCCAGCAGTGATGGTTGGGGCACAGATACGCAGTATTTT. Its protein product is CASSDGWGTDTQYF.

The rearrangement uses TRBV6-1 and TRBJ2-1; D gene unclear. V lost 3 bases and J lost 8, with 17 bases in between. The CDR3 spans 15 residues. Per the germline V gene, CDR1 is MNHNS and CDR2 is SASEGT. This CDR3 reads CASSDTSISFYEQFF. DNA for the CDR3: TGTGCCAGCAGTGATACGAGTATAAGCTTCTATGAGCAGTTCTTC.

Details on this clone: This same CDR3 is encoded by further DNA sequences in the sample. The V gene is TRBV6-5, the J gene TRBJ2-1; TRBD2 matches 7 bases. J lost 4 bases, V lost 8 bases, and 8 bases had no gene match. Germline V gives CDR1 MNHEY, CDR2 SVGAGI. The CDR3 loop spans 14 amino acids. CDR3: CASASGNSYNEQFF. CDR3 in DNA: TGTGCCAGCGCCAGCGGGAATTCTTACAATGAGCAGTTCTTC.

The V call is TRBV28, the J call TRBJ2-5; TRBD1 might be the D (5 bases). The germline gives CDR1 MDHEN, CDR2 SYDVKM. The ends were cut back, 2 bases at V and 8 bases at J, with 18 bases in the middle. This CDR3 contains 15 residues. The CDR3 loop reads CASSLQGDAPPTQYF. The DNA of the CDR3 is TGTGCCAGCAGTTTACAGGGCGACGCTCCCCCAACCCAGTACTTC.

The rearrangement links TRBV9 to TRBJ2-7; D is possibly TRBD1 (5 bases). The CDR3 sequence is 15 residues long. Germline CDR1 and CDR2: SGDLS and YYNGEE. V dropped 0 bases and J dropped 0 bases, with 10 bases sitting between them. This chain's CDR3 is CASSVDDSDSYEQYF. The CDR3 DNA sequence: TGTGCCAGCAGCGTAGACGACAGTGACTCCTACGAGCAGTACTTC.

This rearrangement joins TRBV4-3 to TRBJ1-2; possibly TRBD1 for D (6 bases). This CDR3 contains 15 residues. Per the germline V gene, CDR1 is LGHNA and CDR2 is YSLEER. Trimming shortened V by 4 bases and J by 5 bases, and 17 bases separated the two germline ends. CDR3 DNA sequence: TGCGCCAGCAGCCCTGACATGGGGGCCCTATATGGCTACACCTTC. As protein: CASSPDMGALYGYTF.

Remarks on this clone: The junction differs from germline at one of its ends, possibly a read error. The rearrangement uses TRBV7-6 and TRBJ2-5; TRBD2 matches at 11 bases. Germline V gives CDR1 SGHVS, CDR2 FNYEAQ. The CDR3 contains 15 residues. CDR3 amino acids: CASSLALAGVETQYF. The DNA of the CDR3 is TGTGCCAGCAGCCTAGCACTAGCGGGAGTTGAGACCCAGTACTTC. The full variable domain, in which reference TRBV7-6 and TRBJ2-5 provide the parts outside the CDR3, is GAGVSQSPRYKVTKRGQDVALRCDPISGHVSLYWYRQALGQGPEFLTYFNYEAQQDKSGLPNDRFSAERPEGSISTLTIQRTEQRDSAMYRCASSLALAGVETQYFGPGTRLLVL.

This clone was observed a handful of times. This chain joins TRBV11-2 and TRBJ2-7; tentative D call: TRBD2 (5 bases). Deletions cut 5 bases from V and 5 bases from J, with 13 bases between. Germline V CDR1 and CDR2: SGHAT, FQNNGV. CDR3 length: 13 residues. The CDR3 nucleotides are TGTGCCAGCAGCCCTGGATCGGGGAACGAGCAGTACTTC. Protein product: CASSPGSGNEQYF.

V gene TRBV29-1 combines with J gene TRBJ2-1; D ambiguous. CDR3 length equals 13 residues. From germline, CDR1 is SQVTM and CDR2 ANQGSEA. V lost 0 bases, J lost 6 bases, and 9 bases lay in between. Written as DNA, the CDR3 is TGCAGCGTTGAAGATCGGATGACCAATGAGCAGTTCTTC. Amino acid sequence: CSVEDRMTNEQFF.

Notes on this clone: The same CDR3 also results from other DNA sequences found in this sample. The chain has TRBV19 and TRBJ1-5; D is possibly TRBD1 (5 bases). Germline CDR1 and CDR2: LNHDA and SQIVND (reference sequence). This CDR3 spans 13 amino acids. Trimming stripped 3 bases from V and 5 bases from J, with 8 bases between. DNA for the CDR3: TGTGCCAGTAGTATGGGACTCGATCAGCCCCAGCATTTT. Amino acids: CASSMGLDQPQHF.

The gene calls are TRBV27 and TRBJ2-4, with D perhaps matching TRBD1 (7 bases). This CDR3 contains 13 residues. Germline values: CDR1 MNHEY, CDR2 SMNVEV (reference sequence). The V and J ends lost 2 bases and 7 bases respectively, with 9 bases between them. In DNA, the CDR3 is TGTGCCAGCAGTTTAGGAGGGGGCAACATTCAGTACTTC. Protein sequence: CASSLGGGNIQYF.

The J gene is TRBJ1-1, the V gene TRBV5-6; 10 bases are a match to TRBD1. This CDR3 spans 14 amino acids. Trimming took 5 bases from V and 6 from J; bases not matched to a gene: 7. Germline values: CDR1 SGHDT, CDR2 YYEEEE. The CDR3 DNA sequence: TGTGCCAGCAGTTACGGGACAGGGGACGCTGAAGCTTTCTTT. Encoded protein: CASSYGTGDAEAFF. The full variable domain, rest sourced from reference TRBV5-6 and TRBJ1-1, is DAGVTQSPTHLIKTRGQQVTLRCSPKSGHDTVSWYQQALGQGPQFIFQYYEEEERQRGNFPDRFSGHQFPNYSSELNVNALLLGDSALYLCASSYGTGDAEAFFGQGTRLTVV.

The CDR3 spells CASSQELSPSYEQYF. The CDR3 DNA sequence: TGTGCCAGCAGCCAAGAACTTAGCCCCTCCTACGAGCAGTACTTC. V gene TRBV4-2 combines with J gene TRBJ2-7, with no clear D. Per the germline V gene, CDR1 is LGHNA and CDR2 is YNFKEQ. This CDR3 is 15 amino acids long. The V and J ends lost 0 bases and 0 bases respectively, with 9 bases between them.

The rearrangement links TRBV11-2 to TRBJ1-5; 7 nucleotides match TRBD1. This CDR3 has 17 amino acids. V shed 0 bases, J shed 4 bases, and the junction held 9 bases outside the gene matches. Per germline, CDR1 SGHAT and CDR2 FQNNGV. In DNA form, the CDR3 reads TGTGCCAGCAGCTTAGATTTGACAGGGTTCGGTAATCAGCCCCAGCATTTT. Its translation is CASSLDLTGFGNQPQHF.

The chain uses TRBV5-4 and TRBJ2-3; possibly TRBD2 for D (7 bases). The germline CDR1 and CDR2 sequences are SGHNT and YYREEE (reference sequence). The CDR3 extends over 13 amino acids. Trimming cost V 3 bases and J 4 bases, with 9 bases left between them. The CDR3 region has the DNA TGTGCCAGCAGCTGGGGGGGCCCAGATACGCAGTATTTT. Translated, it gives CASSWGGPDTQYF.

This sequence joins TRBV30 and TRBJ2-1; D gene unclear. V lost 0 bases, J lost 12 bases, and 21 bases lay in between. The CDR3 extends over 15 amino acids. The germline V gene encodes CDR1 GTSNPN and CDR2 SVGIG (reference sequence). The CDR3 nucleotides are TGTGCCTGGAGTGTTTGGCTAGACGAGGCAAGAGTGCAGTTCTTC. Amino acid sequence: CAWSVWLDEARVQFF. Combining the CDR3 with reference TRBV30 and TRBJ2-1 gives the whole variable domain SQTIHQWPATLVQPVGSPLSLECTVEGTSNPNLYWYRQAAGRGLQLLFYSVGIGQISSEVPQNLSASRPQDRQFILSSKKLLLSDSGFYLCAWSVWLDEARVQFFGPGTRLTVL.

V and J are TRBV4-1 and TRBJ2-7; TRBD1 matches 10 bases. J lost 5 bases, V lost 2 bases, and 9 bases had no gene match. Germline assignment: CDR1 MGHRA and CDR2 YSYEKL. The CDR3 sequence is 16 residues long. This CDR3 reads CASSQTTGTGEDEQYF. Here the CDR3 DNA reads TGCGCCAGCAGCCAAACCACCGGGACAGGGGAGGACGAGCAGTACTTC.

The gene calls are TRBV4-1 and TRBJ2-5, with no clear D. V was clipped by 6 bases and J by 5 bases, with 16 bases between them. This CDR3 is 14 amino acids long. Looked up from germline, CDR1 is MGHRA and CDR2 is YSYEKL. The CDR3 protein is CASRQRSHLETQYF. For the CDR3, the DNA is TGCGCCAGCAGGCAACGGTCCCATTTGGAGACCCAGTACTTC.

The count of this clone is one. CDR3 sequence: CASSVGTLEGTGELFF. CDR3 sequence (DNA): TGCGCCAGCAGCGTAGGGACATTGGAAGGGACCGGGGAGCTGTTTTTT. The chain is built from TRBV5-1 and TRBJ2-2; maybe TRBD1 (6 bases). Trimming pared 4 bases from V and 5 bases from J, leaving 18 bases between. Germline V gene sequence: CDR1 SGHRS, CDR2 YFSETQ. The CDR3 contains 16 residues. Based on the CDR3 plus reference TRBV5-1 and TRBJ2-2, the full variable domain is KAGVTQTPRYLIKTRGQQVTLSCSPISGHRSVSWYQQTPGQGLQFLFEYFSETQRNKGNFPGRFSGRQFSNSRSEMNVSTLELGDSALYLCASSVGTLEGTGELFFGEGSRLTVL.